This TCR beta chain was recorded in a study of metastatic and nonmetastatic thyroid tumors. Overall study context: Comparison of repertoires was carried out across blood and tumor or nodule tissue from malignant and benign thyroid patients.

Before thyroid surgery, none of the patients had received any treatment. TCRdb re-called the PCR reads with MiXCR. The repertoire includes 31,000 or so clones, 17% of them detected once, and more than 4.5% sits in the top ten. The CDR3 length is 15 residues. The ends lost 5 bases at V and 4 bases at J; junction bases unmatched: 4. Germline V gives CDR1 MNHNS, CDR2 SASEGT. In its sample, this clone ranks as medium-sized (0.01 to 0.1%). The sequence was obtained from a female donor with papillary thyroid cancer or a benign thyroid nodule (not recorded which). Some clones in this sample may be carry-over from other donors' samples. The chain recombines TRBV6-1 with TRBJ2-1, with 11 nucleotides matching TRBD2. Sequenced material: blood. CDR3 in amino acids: CASSNLAGGYNEQFF. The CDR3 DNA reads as TGTGCCAGCAGTAATCTAGCGGGGGGTTACAATGAGCAGTTCTTC.